The clone carrying this TCR beta chain came up many times. V gave up 5 bases and J gave up 4 bases, with 23 bases separating them. The CDR3 extends over 17 amino acids. Germline V gene sequence: CDR1 SGHVS, CDR2 FQNEAQ. The data were obtained in a study of kidney transplant recipient with SARS-CoV-2 infection. A single record per CDR3 protein comes from TCRdb applying MiXCR to the reads. The repertoire includes 200,000 to 300,000 distinct CDR3 sequences, around 28% of them detected once, and under 7.5% sits in the top ten. The V call is TRBV7-8, the J call TRBJ1-2; no reliable D call. The receptor's source is a male patient in his thirties who had COVID-19 and was a kidney transplant recipient. The T cells may come from the graft donor. The sample consisted of a blood sample, taken at baseline and between days 110 and 120 from a kidney transplant recipient. Here the CDR3 reads CASSAFMFTRKTYGYTF. The CDR3 DNA reads as TGTGCCAGCAGCGCCTTCATGTTTACCCGAAAGACCTATGGCTACACCTTC.